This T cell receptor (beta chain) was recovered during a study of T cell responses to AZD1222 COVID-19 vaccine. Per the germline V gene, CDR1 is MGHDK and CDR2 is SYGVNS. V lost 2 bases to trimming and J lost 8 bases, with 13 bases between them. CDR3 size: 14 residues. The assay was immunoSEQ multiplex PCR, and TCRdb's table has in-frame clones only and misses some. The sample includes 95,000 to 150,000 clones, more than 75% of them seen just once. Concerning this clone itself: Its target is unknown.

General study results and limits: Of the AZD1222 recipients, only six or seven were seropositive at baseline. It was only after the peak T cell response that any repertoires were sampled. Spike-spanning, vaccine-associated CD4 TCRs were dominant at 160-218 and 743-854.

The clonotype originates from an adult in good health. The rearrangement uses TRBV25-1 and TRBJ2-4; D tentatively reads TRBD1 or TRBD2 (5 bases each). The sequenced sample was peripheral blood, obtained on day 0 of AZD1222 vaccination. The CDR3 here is CASSELTGTDIQYF. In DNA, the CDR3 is TGTGCCAGCAGTGAACTCACCGGGACCGACATTCAGTACTTC.